The present T cell receptor beta chain was sequenced within a study of TIL therapy for anti-PD-1-resistant metastatic lung cancer (dated by TCRdb to the early 2020s). With respect to the entire study: Among the enrolled patients, the median age was approximately 49 years (range about 35-75), and the median tumor PD-L1 proportion score was roughly 6%. The cohort was composed predominantly of lung adenocarcinoma, with several EGFR-mutant and two ALK-rearranged tumors included, and half of patients were identified as current or former smokers. Across the cohort, whole-exome sequencing showed a median non-synonymous tumor mutation burden of roughly 1.5 mutations per megabase. Clonotypes were tracked across tumor, expanded TIL product and serial blood samples by T cell receptor beta sequencing of tumor and peripheral blood.

Overall results and qualifications from the work: Generalizability was limited because the cohort was highly selected, with more treatment-naive, never-smoker and oncogene-addicted patients included than is typical. TIL culture showed high clonal turnover, with many enriched product clones undetected in the baseline tumor, suggesting clonal contraction rather than faithful expansion. The study protocol defined all tumor marker inferences as exploratory. Higher clonality and lower diversity were observed in expanded TIL cultures than in baseline intratumoral T cells (median clonality approximately 6.4% vs 31%, p < 0.0001).

In the germline V gene (reference sequence), CDR1 corresponds to MNHEY and CDR2 to SMNVEV. The V and J ends are trimmed by 5 bases and 7 bases, leaving 8 bases between them. The CDR3 covers 11 residues, taking in both the cysteine and the phenylalanine. The sequence is cut down to CDR3 DNA, 33 bases in frame from base 1. TCR beta CDR3 regions were amplified from genomic DNA with the immunoSEQ v3 hsTCRB kit using bias-controlled multiplex PCR. TCR libraries were sequenced on an Illumina NextSeq 500 to 1.5 million to 2.5 million read pairs for survey level or 5-6 million for deep level. In the authors' own workflow: V, D and J genes were assigned, non-productive sequences were removed, and clonality was reported by immunoSEQ Analyzer software. Repertoires of infused TIL and blood were compared using productive Simpson clonality and the Morisita overlap index of productive TRB rearrangements. In its TCRdb copy, this immuneACCESS table keeps in-frame sequences only and misses some clones. Where compared with another copy, unresolved V genes explain less than half of these, and the others have no known cause. That table is the source of V, J and clone size, and D and trimming were worked out from the DNA. The sample table records around 45,000 clones; less than 85% of these occur just once. The ten largest clones capture 5.6% of the sample.

A few counts support this clone. The target of this receptor is not known. Per-nucleotide qualities are absent, and no much larger clonotype sits a single base away. In the paper's terms, the time point label means: pre-treatment sample, taken before nivolumab and TIL therapy. Baseline tumor samples were excised metastases, mostly pleural nodules or supraclavicular lymph nodes, from the same resection used to grow TIL. Tumors were collected before any PD-1/PD-L1 blockade, after which patients were given nivolumab, and patients who progressed were given lymphodepletion, an infusion of expanded TIL and IL-2. Between October 2017 and early 2020, a dual-center phase I trial enrolled adults who had stage 4 NSCLC. Samples were obtained from a single-arm, open-label phase I trial in which tumor-infiltrating lymphocyte therapy with nivolumab was evaluated in advanced non-small cell lung cancer. For each resected tumor, portions were snap-frozen in liquid nitrogen and kept at -80 degrees C. Tumor regions of interest were selected on H&E sections using laser-capture macrodissection, ground into around 16 mg aliquots, and extracted using Qiagen Allprep kits.

The chain is encoded by TRBV27 joined to TRBJ2-5, with a weak D call of TRBD1 (6 bases match). The clonotype originates from a person aged 25 to 85 with non-small cell lung cancer. The specimen comprised tumor tissue, sampled at baseline. The CDR3 protein sequence reads: CASSQGMTQYF. The nucleotide sequence is given as TGTGCCAGCAGTCAGGGGATGACCCAGTACTTC.